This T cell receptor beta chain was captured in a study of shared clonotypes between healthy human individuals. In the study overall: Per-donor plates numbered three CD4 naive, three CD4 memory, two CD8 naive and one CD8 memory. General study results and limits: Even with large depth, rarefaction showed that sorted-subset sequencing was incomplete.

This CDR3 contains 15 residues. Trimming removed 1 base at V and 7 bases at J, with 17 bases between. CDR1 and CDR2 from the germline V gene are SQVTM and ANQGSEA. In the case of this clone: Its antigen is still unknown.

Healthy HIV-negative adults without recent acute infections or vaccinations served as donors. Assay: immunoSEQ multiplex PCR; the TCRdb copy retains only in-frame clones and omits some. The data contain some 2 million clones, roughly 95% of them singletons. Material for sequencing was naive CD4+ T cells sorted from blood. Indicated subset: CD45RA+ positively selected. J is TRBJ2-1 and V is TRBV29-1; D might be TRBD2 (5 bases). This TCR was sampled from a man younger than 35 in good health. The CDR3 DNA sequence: TGCAGCGTTGAAGGGAGGAATGATGTTTCGAATGAGCAGTTCTTC. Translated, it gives CSVEGRNDVSNEQFF.